The entry that follows covers one T cell receptor beta chain sequence. Its matching antigen is unknown. This CDR3 region has 20 residues. Germline lookup yields CDR1 DFQATT and CDR2 SNEGSKA (reference sequence). V lost 3 bases and J lost 0; bases outside the gene matches: 11. The data were obtained in a study of identical twins. General study points: Monozygotic twin pairs showed more out-of-frame TCR alpha sharing than models estimated. Partial confounding of zero-insertion analyses by invariant MAIT and iNKT cells was possible.

TCRdb passed the 5' RACE reads through MiXCR, listing each CDR3 protein once. The sample includes 1,800,000 or so distinct CDR3 sequences, around 33% of them seen just once. V is TRBV20-1 and J is TRBJ2-1; TRBD2 aligns across 16 bases. This TCR derives from a newborn girl in good health. The specimen sequenced was cord blood. The CDR3 DNA follows: TGCAGTGCTAGTCTACCCCCGGGACTAGCGGGGGGGAGCTCCTACAATGAGCAGTTCTTC. It encodes CSASLPPGLAGGSSYNEQFF.